This TCR beta chain was documented in a study of cytomegalovirus exposure and HLA in healthy donors. Study-level information: The approximately 120 million unique TCR beta sequences, from around 200 million T cells, were found by an earlier analysis.

CDR1 and CDR2 from the germline V gene are SQVTM and ANQGSEA. Trimming pared 7 bases from V and 0 bases from J, leaving 6 bases between. The CDR3 covers 11 residues. It was healthy bone marrow donors who served as donors. This PCR relied on a set of 60 Vbeta primers and 13 Jbeta primers. The authors' processing: In a later analysis, roughly 10 million of around 75 million unique beta chains occurred in at least two donors. Profiling relied on immunoSEQ multiplex PCR, and the TCRdb table lists in-frame clones only, not all of them. V, J and clone size were drawn from that table, and D and trimming were deduced from the DNA. The profile shows over 100,000 clones, just under 70% of them singletons.

The rearrangement links TRBV29-1 to TRBJ1-1; D gene ambiguous. The TCR was taken from a woman in her 70s in good health and CMV-seropositive. The material sequenced was PBMCs. CDR3 in amino acids: CSAGLNTEAFF. DNA of the CDR3: TGCAGCGCGGGATTGAACACTGAAGCTTTCTTT.